Shown below are 22 T cell receptor beta chains from a single sample sequenced in a study of blood T cell repertoires in COVID-19 (dated by TCRdb to about 2020). Libraries were made using the immunoSEQ multiplex PCR assay. The table comes from immuneACCESS by way of TCRdb, which keeps in-frame sequences with V and J called. Part of the clones is missing from these tables; in studies checked, under half for an unresolved V gene and the rest for unknown reasons. The sample records about 140,000 clones, around 86% of which are singletons. Of the sample, 5% to 6% is held by the ten largest clones. Sequencing was done on a sample of peripheral blood. These receptors were obtained from a human donor in a cohort sampled during active COVID-19.

The chain employs TRBV29-1 and TRBJ1-1; D remains ambiguous. This CDR3 contains 10 residues. Per the germline V gene, CDR1 is SQVTM and CDR2 is ANQGSEA. The V end was cut by 7 bases, the J end by 5 bases, with 8 bases between. The CDR3 nucleotides are TGCAGCGCCGGAGGGACTGAAGCTTTCTTT. Its protein is CSAGGTEAFF. The complete variable domain, with remaining parts taken from reference TRBV29-1 and TRBJ1-1, reads SAVISQKPSRDICQRGTSLTIQCQVDSQVTMMFWYRQQPGQSLTLIATANQGSEATYESGFVIDKFPISRPNLTFSTLTVSNMSPEDSSIYLCSAGGTEAFFGQGTRLTVV.

This rearrangement joins TRBV29-1 to TRBJ2-3; 7 nucleotides match TRBD2. CDR3 length: 13 residues. Germline CDR1 is SQVTM and CDR2 is ANQGSEA. V trimming: 7 bases; J trimming: 5 bases; junction bases outside the gene matches: 9. CDR3 in DNA: TGCAGCGGGGGGGAACTAGCGATAGATACGCAGTATTTT. Translating it yields CSGGELAIDTQYF.

This clone appeared once. The V call is TRBV6-4, the J call TRBJ2-7; 7 nucleotides line up with TRBD1. The CDR3 spans 14 residues. Germline values: CDR1 MRHNA, CDR2 SNTAGT. Unmatched junction bases numbered 10, after V lost 4 bases and J lost 7 bases. In DNA, the CDR3 is TGTGCCAGCAGTGCCCGGGACAGCGCCCGGGAGCAGTACTTC. It codes for CASSARDSAREQYF.

This chain uses TRBV11-2 with TRBJ1-1; 7 bases line up with TRBD1. CDR1 SGHAT and CDR2 FQNNGV come from the germline V gene. The CDR3 runs 15 residues. J lost 11 bases, V lost 0 bases, and 12 bases had no gene match. CDR3: CASSLDHGRGQRAFF. The CDR3 DNA is TGTGCCAGCAGCTTAGATCACGGGAGGGGGCAGCGGGCTTTCTTT. The variable domain in full, completed from reference TRBV11-2 and TRBJ1-1, reads EAGVAQSPRYKIIEKRQSVAFWCNPISGHATLYWYQQILGQGPKLLIQFQNNGVVDDSQLPKDRFSAERLKGVDSTLKIQPAKLEDSAVYLCASSLDHGRGQRAFFGQGTRLTVV.

The rearrangement links TRBV28 to TRBJ2-3; TRBD2 matches at 8 bases. This CDR3 is built from 14 residues. Germline CDR1 is MDHEN and CDR2 is SYDVKM. The trim removed 3 bases at V and 11 bases at J, leaving 10 bases unmatched. The CDR3 DNA reads as TGTGCCAGCAGTTTCGGGTTAGCGGGAATTGGGCAGTATTTT. Protein sequence: CASSFGLAGIGQYF.

This clone was seen repeatedly, ten times or more. The genes are TRBV10-1 and TRBJ1-6, with no clear D. The CDR3 has 15 residues. Germline CDR1 WNHNN, CDR2 SYGVQD (reference sequence). V lost 5 bases to trimming and J lost 0 bases, with 8 bases between them. CDR3 nucleotides: TGCGCCAGCAGTTTCCCGAGCTCCTATAATTCACCCCTCCACTTT. Amino acids: CASSFPSSYNSPLHF.

The chain uses TRBV6-6 and TRBJ2-5, with 12 bases fitting TRBD2. This CDR3 is built from 15 residues. From germline, CDR1 is MNHNY and CDR2 SVGAGI (reference sequence). With 4 bases clipped from V and 5 bases from J, the junction kept 5 bases outside the gene matches. CDR3 sequence (DNA): TGTGCCAGCAGTTCCCTAGCGGGGGGGAGGGAGACCCAGTACTTC. Protein sequence: CASSSLAGGRETQYF.

The chain links TRBV7-9 to TRBJ2-1; TRBD1 matches at 7 bases. The ends lost 3 bases at V and 6 bases at J; junction bases unmatched: 5. In germline, CDR1 is SEHNR, CDR2 FQNEAQ (reference sequence). The CDR3 contains 14 residues. As DNA, the CDR3 is TGTGCCAGCAGCTTCTCAGGGGGTACCAATGAGCAGTTCTTC. Translation gives CASSFSGGTNEQFF.

The CDR3 DNA sequence: TGTGCCACCAGCGGGGGACAGGGGGAAGACGAGCAGTACTTC. The encoded protein is CATSGGQGEDEQYF. The chain is built from TRBV15 and TRBJ2-7, with 11 bases matching TRBD1. The CDR3 runs to 14 residues. V lost 5 bases and J lost 5; bases outside the gene matches: 5. CDR1 is LNHNV, CDR2 YYDKDF, per germline (reference sequence).

J is TRBJ1-1 and V is TRBV2; D unresolved. The CDR3 sequence is 11 residues long. V was shortened by 4 bases and J by 3 bases, with 3 bases between the two germline ends. In germline, CDR1 is SNHLY, CDR2 FYNNEI. The CDR3 is CASSVYTEAFF. CDR3 bases: TGTGCCAGCAGTGTCTACACTGAAGCTTTCTTT. The whole variable domain, remainder taken from reference TRBV2 and TRBJ1-1, is EPEVTQTPSHQVTQMGQEVILRCVPISNHLYFYWYRQILGQKVEFLVSFYNNEISEKSEIFDDQFSVERPDGSNFTLKIRSTKLEDSAMYFCASSVYTEAFFGQGTRLTVV.

The chain couples TRBV28 to TRBJ1-2; no definite D call. Germline V CDR1 and CDR2: MDHEN, SYDVKM. The CDR3 runs 11 residues. Trimming took off 6 bases at V and 5 bases at J, with 7 bases between the two ends. The CDR3 spells CASSRRYGYTF. DNA for the CDR3: TGTGCCAGCAGCCGCAGATATGGCTACACCTTC.

This clone was observed a handful of times. The rearrangement links TRBV13 to TRBJ2-3; 11 nucleotides agree with TRBD2. Germline V lookup: CDR1 PRHDT, CDR2 FYEKMQ (reference sequence). The J segment lost 4 bases and the V segment lost 4 bases, leaving 7 bases of the junction unmatched. The CDR3 runs to 16 residues. The CDR3 DNA follows: TGTGCCAGCAGCTACCGACTAGCGGGGAGTTCAGATACGCAGTATTTT. Its protein product is CASSYRLAGSSDTQYF.

The rearrangement uses TRBV19 and TRBJ2-3; D possibly corresponds to TRBD2 (6 bases). The CDR3 extends over 19 amino acids. Germline values: CDR1 LNHDA, CDR2 SQIVND (reference sequence). V was clipped by 6 bases and J by 2 bases, with 27 bases between them. The CDR3 here is CASRGVGRITDEHTDTQYF. The CDR3 nucleotides read TGTGCCAGTAGAGGGGTCGGGAGAATAACGGATGAGCACACAGATACGCAGTATTTT.

The chain joins TRBV13 to TRBJ2-3; 13 nucleotides match TRBD2. The V gene's germline CDR1 is PRHDT and CDR2 FYEKMQ (reference sequence). Trimming cost V 6 bases and J 7 bases; bases outside gene matches: 16. There are 18 residues in the CDR3. CDR3 in amino acids: CASRSATSGGASRNTQYF. As DNA, the CDR3 is TGTGCCAGCAGATCCGCCACTAGCGGGGGGGCTTCTAGGAATACGCAGTATTTT.

This clone was observed a single time. CDR3: CASRSEGARGNTIYF. CDR3 DNA: TGTGCCAGCAGATCGGAGGGGGCGCGGGGAAACACCATATATTTT. The rearrangement joins TRBV2 to TRBJ1-3, with 7 nucleotides matching TRBD1. The CDR3 spans 15 residues. V trimming: 6 bases; J trimming: 4 bases; junction bases outside the gene matches: 9. Germline lookup yields CDR1 SNHLY and CDR2 FYNNEI.

This clone came up once. The rearrangement joins TRBV27 to TRBJ1-3; 8 bases line up with TRBD1. Looked up from germline, CDR1 is MNHEY and CDR2 is SMNVEV (reference sequence). CDR3 length: 20 residues. Unmatched junction bases numbered 18, after V lost 5 bases and J lost 0 bases. The CDR3 protein is CASSTTRQGRTNYSGNTIYF. The CDR3 DNA reads TGTGCCAGCAGTACTACTAGACAGGGGCGAACAAATTACTCTGGAAACACCATATATTTT.

The gene calls are TRBV2 and TRBJ2-7; 8 bases are a match to TRBD1. Looked up from germline, CDR1 is SNHLY and CDR2 is FYNNEI. This CDR3 is built from 14 residues. V shed 2 bases, J shed 3 bases, and the junction held 3 bases outside the gene matches. The CDR3 DNA reads TGTGCCAGCAGTGAACAGGGGGCGCACTACGAGCAGTACTTC. Its translation is CASSEQGAHYEQYF.

This clone ranks as medium-sized. The V call is TRBV7-9, the J call TRBJ2-1; the match to TRBD1 covers 9 bases. With 4 bases clipped from V and 4 bases from J, the junction kept 8 bases outside the gene matches. The CDR3 sequence is 16 residues long. The germline V gene has CDR1 SEHNR and CDR2 FQNEAQ (reference sequence). DNA for the CDR3: TGTGCCAGCAGCTCCAGTGACAGGGGGGTATACAATGAGCAGTTCTTC. Its protein product is CASSSSDRGVYNEQFF. Supplemented by reference TRBV7-9 and TRBJ2-1, the full variable domain reads DTGVSQNPRHKITKRGQNVTFRCDPISEHNRLYWYRQTLGQGPEFLTYFQNEAQLEKSRLLSDRFSAERPKGSFSTLEIQRTEQGDSAMYLCASSSSDRGVYNEQFFGPGTRLTVL.

The J gene is TRBJ2-2, the V gene TRBV7-3, with TRBD2 identical over 8 bases. Germline V gene data show CDR1 as SGHTA and CDR2 as FQGTGA. The V gene end was trimmed by 5 bases and the J gene end by 5 bases; junction bases not matched to a gene: 16. The CDR3 loop spans 18 amino acids. CDR3 nucleotide sequence: TGTGCCAGCAGCCCACGAGTTGGGCGGGGGGCCCTTACCGGGGAGCTGTTTTTT. This encodes CASSPRVGRGALTGELFF. Supplemented by reference TRBV7-3 and TRBJ2-2, the full variable domain reads GAGVSQTPSNKVTEKGKYVELRCDPISGHTALYWYRQSLGQGPEFLIYFQGTGAADDSGLPNDRFFAVRPEGSVSTLKIQRTERGDSAVYLCASSPRVGRGALTGELFFGEGSRLTVL.

The V call is TRBV7-8, the J call TRBJ2-3, with TRBD2 matching over 15 bases. Germline V gene sequence: CDR1 SGHVS, CDR2 FQNEAQ. Germline trimming cut 4 bases from V and 8 bases from J; bases unmatched to any gene: 10. CDR3 size: 17 residues. The CDR3 region has the DNA TGTGCCAGCAGCTCTGCCGGGACTAGCGGGGGGTCAGGTACGCAGTATTTT. The encoded protein is CASSSAGTSGGSGTQYF.

The V and J genes are TRBV27 and TRBJ2-3; 7 nucleotides align to TRBD1. This CDR3 is 15 amino acids long. Germline loops: CDR1 MNHEY, CDR2 SMNVEV (reference sequence). V lost 2 bases, J lost 5 bases, and 7 bases stayed unmatched. The CDR3 DNA reads TGTGCCAGCAGTTTAGGCAGGGGGAAGGGAGATACGCAGTATTTT. Its protein is CASSLGRGKGDTQYF.

The V gene is TRBV7-6, the J gene TRBJ2-1; no clear D gene. Trimming left V 6 bases short and J 4 bases short, with 13 bases between. The CDR3 length is 14 residues. Germline V gene sequence: CDR1 SGHVS, CDR2 FNYEAQ. CDR3 in DNA: TGTGCCAGCAGTCCAGGCTATTCTTACAATGAGCAGTTCTTC. Its translation: CASSPGYSYNEQFF.